Following are 8 T cell receptor beta chains from one sample sequenced in a study of shared clonotypes between healthy human individuals. Terminally differentiated effector memory CD45RA+ cells were excluded by CCR7 positive selection of CD45RO-negative cells. Profiled with immunoSEQ multiplex PCR; TCRdb holds only in-frame clones, not every one. Among over 2,000,000 clones, about 94% were seen once, and the ten largest hold under 2%. Sample: naive CD8+ T cells from PBMCs. The receptors come from a man aged 18 to 30 in good health. Some clones in this sample may be carry-over from other donors' samples.

The chain uses TRBV6-6 and TRBJ2-7; D is perhaps TRBD2 (5 bases). This CDR3 region has 11 residues. Germline V lookup: CDR1 MNHNY, CDR2 SVGAGI (reference sequence). V gave up 6 bases and J gave up 6 bases, with 9 bases separating them. CDR3 region: CASSLTSEQYF. The CDR3 nucleotides are TGTGCCAGCAGCCTTACTAGCGAGCAGTACTTC.

V is TRBV7-2 and J is TRBJ1-1; D remains unclear. Germline assignment: CDR1 SGHTA and CDR2 FQGNSA. CDR3 length equals 14 residues. V lost 2 bases to trimming and J lost 0 bases, with 7 bases between them. CDR3 region: CASSLTPMNTEAFF. The CDR3 DNA reads as TGTGCCAGCAGCTTAACACCCATGAACACTGAAGCTTTCTTT.

V is TRBV5-6 and J is TRBJ2-1; possibly TRBD2 for D (5 bases). With 1 base removed from V and 0 bases from J, the gap between germline ends came to 11 bases. CDR3 size: 16 residues. Germline V gene sequence: CDR1 SGHDT, CDR2 YYEEEE. CDR3 residues: CASSLRGIRSYNEQFF. The CDR3 DNA reads as TGTGCCAGCAGCTTGCGGGGTATCCGCTCCTACAATGAGCAGTTCTTC.

This chain uses TRBV10-3 with TRBJ1-1; D unclear. Trimming took off 1 base at V and 3 bases at J, with 3 bases between the two ends. CDR1 is ENHRY and CDR2 is SYGVKD in the germline V gene. CDR3 length: 12 amino acids. DNA for the CDR3: TGTGCCATCAGTGAGTGGGACACTGAAGCTTTCTTT. As protein: CAISEWDTEAFF.

This chain links TRBV6-1 with TRBJ2-3; D gene unclear. The CDR3 is 14 residues long. Looked up from germline, CDR1 is MNHNS and CDR2 is SASEGT. The V gene lost 3 bases and the J gene lost 0 bases, with 7 bases spanning the gap. CDR3 in amino acids: CASSELTSTDTQYF. Here the CDR3 DNA reads TGTGCCAGCAGTGAGCTGACTAGCACAGATACGCAGTATTTT.

V gene TRBV5-4 combines with J gene TRBJ2-7; 8 nucleotides agree with TRBD1. The junction had 8 bases not matched to a gene; V was cut back by 0 bases and J by 3 bases. This CDR3 is built from 16 residues. In germline, CDR1 is SGHNT, CDR2 YYREEE (reference sequence). CDR3 loop: CASSLDGTGVHYEQYF. In nucleotides, the CDR3 is TGTGCCAGCAGCTTGGATGGGACAGGCGTCCACTACGAGCAGTACTTC.

A word on this clone: Within the sample, other DNA sequences also encode this same CDR3. The genes are TRBV29-1 and TRBJ2-7; D unresolved. Looked up from germline, CDR1 is SQVTM and CDR2 is ANQGSEA. The CDR3 runs 10 residues. V shed 4 bases and J shed 2 bases, with 3 bases lying between them. The CDR3 is CSVVAYEQYF. The DNA for the CDR3 is TGCAGCGTTGTAGCCTACGAGCAGTACTTC.

V is TRBV2 and J is TRBJ2-7; tentatively, D is TRBD1 or TRBD2 (5 bases each). Germline lookup yields CDR1 SNHLY and CDR2 FYNNEI. The ends were cut back, 3 bases at V and 2 bases at J, with 20 bases in the middle. The CDR3 spans 17 residues. The CDR3 is CASSDERGFRFAYEQYF. The CDR3 nucleotides are TGTGCCAGCAGTGATGAGAGGGGTTTCAGGTTCGCCTACGAGCAGTACTTC.